What follows describes a single T cell receptor beta chain. Its specificity is unknown. The source of the sample is a study of blood T cells in healthy people across ages. The study's findings and limits: Strong correlation was found linking TCR beta diversity to naive T cell percentage.

This CDR3 region has 13 residues. J lost 0 bases, V lost 6 bases, and 2 bases had no gene match. The germline V gene encodes CDR1 SGDLS and CDR2 YYNGEE. A J-beta primer mix and a sample-barcoded 5' primer were used in a second PCR of about 7 to 12 cycles. In TCRdb, the 5' RACE reads were re-called with MiXCR into one record per CDR3 protein. This sample carries about 280,000 distinct CDR3 sequences, 25% to 30% of them seen once, and the ten largest clones take 25% to 35%. V gene TRBV9 combines with J gene TRBJ1-2, with TRBD1 identical over 7 bases. The TCR originated in an older woman in good health. The sample comprised blood. The CDR3, as DNA: TGTGCCAGCAAGGGACAGTCTAACTATGGCTACACCTTC. Amino acid sequence: CASKGQSNYGYTF.